This is a list of T cell receptor beta chains from one sample in a study of cytomegalovirus exposure and HLA in healthy donors. Repertoires were generated with immunoSEQ multiplex PCR, while TCRdb's copy carries only in-frame clones and drops some. The sample records about 170,000 clones, around four fifths being singletons. Sequencing was performed on PBMCs. The receptors originated from a female donor in good health and CMV-seronegative. The conserved cysteine and the conserved F or W are not part of the CDR3 here. Each record gives: V gene, J gene, CDR3 protein.

TRBV6-1,TRBJ1-4,ASSDLGGAVRPSNEKLF
TRBV5-4,TRBJ2-7,ASSRASGSYEQY
TRBV28,TRBJ2-7,ASSLYGGVSSYEQY
TRBV2,TRBJ2-3,ASRTGVRTDTQY
TRBV9,TRBJ1-3,ASSPSIGNTIY
TRBV7-9,TRBJ2-3,ASSLGGGTQY
TRBV11-2,TRBJ2-5,ASSSQTGDGETQY
TRBV28,TRBJ2-7,ASNPGGQWGSYEQY
TRBV6-5,TRBJ1-3,ASSLMTGSHTIY
TRBV30,TRBJ2-7,AWSREVLNEQY
TRBV27,TRBJ2-7,ASSTAGQAH
TRBV4-1,TRBJ1-2,AGSHHGQGKEGYT
TRBV6-5,TRBJ2-5,ASSPLGETKETQY
TRBV29-1,TRBJ1-5,SVVLGQGRNQPQH
TRBV7-2,TRBJ1-2,ASSLGREDGYT
TRBV5-1,TRBJ1-2,ASRSDSYGYT
TRBV27,TRBJ1-4,ASSRIAARRDEKLF
TRBV28,TRBJ2-3,ASSSGTQY
TRBV25-1,TRBJ2-5,ASSELVLGQETQY
TRBV7-9,TRBJ2-1,ASSPKRRVASSYNEQF
TRBV30,TRBJ2-2,ALTGANTGELF
TRBV7-2,TRBJ2-1,ASSFTGVAGANEQF
TRBV7-9,TRBJ2-2,ASSPPDRWSGELF
TRBV5-4,TRBJ2-1,ASSSRDSYNEQF
TRBV28,TRBJ1-1,ASREQGSNTEAF
TRBV15,TRBJ1-2,ATSRRQGADGYT
TRBV7-2,TRBJ1-6,ASSFRPPDRVASPLH
TRBV29-1,TRBJ2-5,SVPESGRGETQY
TRBV7-8,TRBJ2-3,ASSLVLAADTQY
TRBV28,TRBJ2-1,ASLRGGGYNEQF
TRBV9,TRBJ1-5,ASSVGRQGNQPQH
TRBV7-7,TRBJ2-2,ASSSSAVANTGELF